This is a list of T cell receptor beta chains from one sample in a study of blood T cell repertoires in COVID-19. Repertoires were generated with immunoSEQ multiplex PCR, while TCRdb's copy carries only in-frame clones and drops some. The table has under 150,000 clones, less than 90% seen once. Sequencing used PBMCs or T cells enriched from blood (not recorded which). These receptors all come from a woman aged 45 to 65 who had recovered from COVID-19. Each CDR3 is given with its conserved first and last residue. A D gene is named only where the DNA matches it firmly. Clone size is not always given. Where it is, it says once, few, many or a class for expanded clones.

cdr3_length j_call clone_size v_call d_call cdr3_nt cdr3_aa
12 TRBJ2-5 . TRBV23-1 . TGCGCCGTAGGGGCAGCCCAAGAGACCCAGTACTTC CAVGAAQETQYF
15 TRBJ2-4 . TRBV29-1 TRBD2 TGCAGCGTTAGTTCTAGCGGGGGAGCCAAAAACATTCAGTACTTC CSVSSSGGAKNIQYF
15 TRBJ1-5 . TRBV24-1 TRBD1 TGTGCCACCAGTGATTGGGGGGACAGAAATCAGCCCCAGCATTTT CATSDWGDRNQPQHF
16 TRBJ1-1 . TRBV7-8 TRBD1 TGTGCCAGCAGCACCAACAGGGGGAGGATGAACACTGAAGCTTTCTTT CASSTNRGRMNTEAFF
15 TRBJ1-3 once TRBV19 TRBD1 TGTGCCAGTAAACAGGGGATCATCTCTGGAAACACCATATATTTT CASKQGIISGNTIYF
13 TRBJ2-7 . TRBV19 . TGTGCCAGTAGTACGCGATGGACAGACGAGCAGTACTTC CASSTRWTDEQYF
15 TRBJ1-4 . TRBV19 . TGTGCCAGTAGTATGTGGGAGGAAACTAATGAAAAACTGTTTTTT CASSMWEETNEKLFF
14 TRBJ2-7 . TRBV5-4 TRBD1 TGTGCCAGCAGCCCTGACAGGGCTCACTACGAGCAGTACTTC CASSPDRAHYEQYF
13 TRBJ2-1 . TRBV18 . TGTGCCAGCTCACCAGGCAGGGACAATGAGCAGTTCTTC CASSPGRDNEQFF
17 TRBJ2-1 few TRBV11-2 . TGTGCCAGCAGCTTAGCGGCCGCCAGGGGGGTAATCAATGAGCAGTTCTTC CASSLAAARGVINEQFF
13 TRBJ2-3 . TRBV19 . TGTGCCAGTAGTCTAGAACTCGTCGATACGCAGTATTTT CASSLELVDTQYF
13 TRBJ2-7 once TRBV9 TRBD1 TGTGCCAGCGGACAGGGGGTCCAATACGAGCAGTACTTC CASGQGVQYEQYF
14 TRBJ1-2 . TRBV27 . TGTGCCAGCAGTTTATCGCGGCAAATCTATGGCTACACCTTC CASSLSRQIYGYTF
14 TRBJ2-4 once TRBV6-5 . TGTGCCAGCAGTTACTCGGGCAGGGGAGCCATTCAGTACTTC CASSYSGRGAIQYF
17 TRBJ2-1 . TRBV6-1 . TGTGCCAGCAGTGAAGCACTTACGGAACTCCTAGGCAATGAGCAGTTCTTC CASSEALTELLGNEQFF
17 TRBJ2-3 . TRBV5-1 TRBD1 TGCGCCAGCAGCTTGCCGCCAGACAGGGGGCCGACAGATACGCAGTATTTT CASSLPPDRGPTDTQYF
18 TRBJ2-3 . TRBV7-3 TRBD2 TGTGCCAGCAGCTTAACGGGAGGGGCTAGCGGGGTCCTAGATACGCAGTATTTT CASSLTGGASGVLDTQYF
14 TRBJ1-2 . TRBV2 . TGTGCCAGCAGTGAAAATACAGGGAGTGGGGGCTACACCTTC CASSENTGSGGYTF
11 TRBJ1-1 . TRBV29-1 . TGCAGCGGCGGGGAGATGACTGAAGCTTTCTTT CSGGEMTEAFF